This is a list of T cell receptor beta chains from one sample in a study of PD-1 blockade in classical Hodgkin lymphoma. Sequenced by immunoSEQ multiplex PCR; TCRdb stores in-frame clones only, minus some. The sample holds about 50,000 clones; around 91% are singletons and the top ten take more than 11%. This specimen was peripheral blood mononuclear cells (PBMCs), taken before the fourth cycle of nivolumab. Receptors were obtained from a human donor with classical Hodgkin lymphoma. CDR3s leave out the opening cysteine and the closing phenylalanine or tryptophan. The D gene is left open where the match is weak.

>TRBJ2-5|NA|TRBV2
ASTLWGQETQY
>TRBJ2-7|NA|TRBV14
ASSQGNSYEQY
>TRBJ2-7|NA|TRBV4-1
ASSDRDSYEQY
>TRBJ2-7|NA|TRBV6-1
ASSETNRFWNEQY
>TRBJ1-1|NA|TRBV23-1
ASSPHEAF
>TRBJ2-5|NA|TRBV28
ASSRQNQQETQY
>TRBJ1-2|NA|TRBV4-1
ASSLGRVGVGNYGYT
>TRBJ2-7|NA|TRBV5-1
ASSLDEQY
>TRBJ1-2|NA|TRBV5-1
ASSLGADYGYT
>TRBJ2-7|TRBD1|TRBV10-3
ATHLTGALDEQY
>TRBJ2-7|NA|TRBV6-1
ASSDEAGGHDQQY
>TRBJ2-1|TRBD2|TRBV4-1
ASSQTSGTSYPPF
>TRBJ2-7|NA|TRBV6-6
ASMTREGYEQY
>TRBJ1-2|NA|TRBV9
ASSVVGRSYGYT
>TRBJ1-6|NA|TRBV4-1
ASSRNREDSPLH
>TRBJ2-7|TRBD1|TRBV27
ASSRRGTGGESSYEQY
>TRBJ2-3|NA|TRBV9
ASSPRPFETDTQY
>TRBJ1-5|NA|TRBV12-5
ASGLVPRDSNQPQH
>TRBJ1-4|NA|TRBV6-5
ASSYSHRPPEKLF
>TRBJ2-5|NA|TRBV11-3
ASSLDFDKSETQY
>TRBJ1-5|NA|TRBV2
ASSEGSERQH
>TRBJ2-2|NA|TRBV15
ATSSHTGELF
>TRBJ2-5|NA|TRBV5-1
ASSSRVQETQY
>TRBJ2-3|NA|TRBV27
ASSRAASASTDTQY
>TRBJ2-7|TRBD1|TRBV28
ASSQGTGSSYEQY
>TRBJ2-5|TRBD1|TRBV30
AWIRGLGETQY
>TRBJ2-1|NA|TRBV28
ASSFNEQF
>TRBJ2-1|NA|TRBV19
ASSMTVYYEQF
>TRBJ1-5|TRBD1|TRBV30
AWSGGGQGIAQPQH
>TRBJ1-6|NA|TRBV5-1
ASSSTRGNSPLH
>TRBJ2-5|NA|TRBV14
ASSQGVSWGTQY
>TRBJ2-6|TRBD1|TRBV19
ATNFRGPGANVLT
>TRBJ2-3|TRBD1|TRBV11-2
ASSLDPGGVTDTQY
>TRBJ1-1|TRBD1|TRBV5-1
ASSPGTGSTEAF
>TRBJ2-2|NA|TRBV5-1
ASSLEIAQDTGELF
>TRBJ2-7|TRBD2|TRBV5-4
ASSRGLAGGGEQY
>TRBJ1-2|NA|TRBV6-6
ASSYSSGALDGYT
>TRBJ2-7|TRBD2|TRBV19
ASSIGTSGVYEQY
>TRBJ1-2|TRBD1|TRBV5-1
ASSLGLWDRGNLKYGYT
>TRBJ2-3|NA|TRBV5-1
ASSPDRLDTQY
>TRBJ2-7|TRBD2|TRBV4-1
ASSLTEREGREQY
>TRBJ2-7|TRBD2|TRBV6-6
ASSYLASGSHEQY
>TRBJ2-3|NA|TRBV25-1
ASSEYRLGSTDTQY
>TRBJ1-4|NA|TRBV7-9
ASSLEQGNEKLF
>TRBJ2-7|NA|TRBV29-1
SAIFTSRRTYEQY
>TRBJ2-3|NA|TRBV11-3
ASKFWAEGTDTQY